Below are 20 T cell receptor beta chains sequenced from a single sample in a study of blood T cell repertoires in COVID-19. Sequencing used immunoSEQ multiplex PCR; TCRdb keeps in-frame clones, though not all of them. This table has 65,000 to 85,000 clones, over 80% appearing once. The source material was peripheral blood. These receptors all stem from a human donor in a cohort sampled during active COVID-19.

A word on this clone: A junction boundary mismatches the germline segment, possibly from a read error. The chain links TRBV5-4 to TRBJ2-6, with 9 bases matching TRBD2. The germline CDR1 and CDR2 sequences are SGHNT and YYREEE (reference sequence). The CDR3 is 15 amino acids. The CDR3: CASSLAGTSIFPPPF. DNA of the CDR3: TGTGCCAGCAGCTTGGCCGGGACTAGCATTTTTCCTCCCCCTTTC.

This sequence joins TRBV30 and TRBJ1-5; 10 bases align to TRBD1. CDR3 length: 14 amino acids. V was clipped by 3 bases and J by 3 bases; unmatched bases: 2. The V gene's germline CDR1 is GTSNPN and CDR2 SVGIG (reference sequence). The CDR3 protein is CAWRGTGANQPQHF. CDR3 nucleotide sequence: TGTGCCTGGAGGGGGACAGGGGCCAATCAGCCCCAGCATTTT. The full variable domain, rest sourced from reference TRBV30 and TRBJ1-5, is SQTIHQWPATLVQPVGSPLSLECTVEGTSNPNLYWYRQAAGRGLQLLFYSVGIGQISSEVPQNLSASRPQDRQFILSSKKLLLSDSGFYLCAWRGTGANQPQHFGDGTRLSIL.

The chain recombines TRBV6-5 with TRBJ1-2; a weak D match, TRBD1 (6 bases). Germline-derived CDR1 and CDR2 are MNHEY and SVGAGI. V lost 0 bases to trimming and J lost 2 bases, with 10 bases between them. There are 15 residues in the CDR3. The CDR3 sequence is CASSYSQGRNYGYTF. CDR3 coding DNA: TGTGCCAGCAGTTACTCACAGGGCCGCAACTATGGCTACACCTTC.

The chain employs TRBV6-5 and TRBJ2-1, with 13 bases lining up with TRBD2. The length of the CDR3 is 15 residues. Germline V gene lookup returns CDR1 MNHEY and CDR2 SVGAGI. J gave up 7 bases and V 2 bases, and 2 bases lay outside the gene matches. This chain's CDR3 is CASSYRTSGGNEQFF. DNA of the CDR3: TGTGCCAGCAGTTACAGGACTAGCGGGGGAAATGAGCAGTTCTTC.

CDR3 in DNA: TGTGCCAGCAGCCAGCCCAGGTCTCGGGAGACCCAGTACTTC. It codes for CASSQPRSRETQYF. V gene TRBV3-1 (or the pseudogene TRBV3-2) combines with J gene TRBJ2-5; D uncertain. The CDR3 runs 14 residues. In germline, CDR1 is LGHDT, CDR2 YNNKEL (reference sequence). V was cut by 3 bases and J by 5 bases, with 13 bases left in between.

The chain carries TRBV5-1 and TRBJ2-1, with D perhaps matching TRBD2 (5 bases). V shed 2 bases and J shed 5 bases, with 11 bases lying between them. CDR3 size: 14 residues. Looked up from germline, CDR1 is SGHRS and CDR2 is YFSETQ. The DNA for the CDR3 is TGCGCCAGCAGCTTCTACGGGAAAAACAATGAGCAGTTCTTC. Translation gives CASSFYGKNNEQFF.

The CDR3 loop is CASSQTARGSYNEQFF. The CDR3 region has the DNA TGTGCCAGCAGCCAAACCGCCAGGGGCTCCTACAATGAGCAGTTCTTC. The chain recombines TRBV7-9 with TRBJ2-1; possible D gene TRBD1, 6 bases. V was clipped by 5 bases and J by 0 bases, with 14 bases between them. There are 16 residues in the CDR3. CDR1 and CDR2 from the germline V gene are SEHNR and FQNEAQ (reference sequence).

This sequence joins TRBV24-1 and TRBJ2-3; tentative D call: TRBD1 (6 bases). Germline V lookup: CDR1 KGHDR, CDR2 SFDVKD. The CDR3 covers 12 residues. V lost 12 bases to trimming and J lost 2 bases, with 11 bases between them. The CDR3 DNA reads as TGTGCCGCCGAGGGGGACACAGATACGCAGTATTTT. Encoded protein: CAAEGDTDTQYF.

The chain links TRBV4-1 to TRBJ2-1; D may be TRBD1 (6 bases). The CDR3 runs 14 residues. V was trimmed by 3 bases and J by 3 bases, leaving 9 bases between them. Germline values: CDR1 MGHRA, CDR2 YSYEKL. The CDR3 DNA reads as TGCGCCAGCAGCCAGGACAGTATCTACAATGAGCAGTTCTTC. It is translated as CASSQDSIYNEQFF.

J is TRBJ2-1 and V is TRBV10-2; D is perhaps TRBD2 (5 bases). The V and J ends lost 4 bases and 5 bases respectively, with 9 bases between them. This CDR3 is built from 13 residues. Germline CDR1 and CDR2: WSHSY and SAAADI. In DNA form, the CDR3 reads TGCGCCAGCAGTGGCCTAGCTAACAATGAGCAGTTCTTC. Translated, it gives CASSGLANNEQFF.

The rearrangement joins TRBV6-5 to TRBJ2-1; D is perhaps TRBD1 (5 bases). With 5 bases removed from V and 2 bases from J, the gap between germline ends came to 13 bases. CDR1 is MNHEY and CDR2 is SVGAGI in the germline V gene. The CDR3 contains 15 residues. CDR3 protein: CASSNLQVPYNEQFF. The CDR3 bases are TGTGCCAGCAGTAACCTACAGGTGCCCTACAATGAGCAGTTCTTC.

This sequence joins TRBV6-6 and TRBJ2-5; D may be TRBD1 (6 bases). Germline V lookup: CDR1 MNHNY, CDR2 SVGAGI (reference sequence). V shed 2 bases and J shed 4 bases, with 8 bases lying between them. This CDR3 comprises 13 residues. This chain's CDR3 is CASSYRGGETQYF. CDR3 bases: TGTGCCAGCAGTTACCGAGGGGGAGAGACCCAGTACTTC.

The chain is built from TRBV5-1 and TRBJ2-2; TRBD2 might be the D (6 bases). The CDR3 totals 15 residues. Germline V CDR1 and CDR2: SGHRS, YFSETQ. V was shortened by 4 bases and J by 7 bases, with 17 bases between the two germline ends. As DNA, the CDR3 is TGCGCCAGCAGCCGGCTTTCGGGGGAGCACGGGGAGCTGTTTTTT. Encoded protein: CASSRLSGEHGELFF.

CDR3 nucleotides: TGTGCCAGCAGCTTAGCGAGGCACAATCAGCCCCAGCATTTT. This encodes CASSLARHNQPQHF. This chain links TRBV7-8 with TRBJ1-5; unclear D gene. In germline, CDR1 is SGHVS, CDR2 FQNEAQ. V lost 0 bases and J 3 bases, leaving 6 bases between the germline ends. CDR3 size: 14 residues.

The gene calls are TRBV28 and TRBJ1-5; tentatively, D is TRBD1 (5 bases). The germline V gene has CDR1 MDHEN and CDR2 SYDVKM. This CDR3 is built from 15 residues. The V end was cut by 3 bases, the J end by 7 bases, with 16 bases between. CDR3 in DNA: TGTGCCAGCAGTTTGGGCGTGGGGCAGGGCCAGCCCCAGCATTTT. Residues: CASSLGVGQGQPQHF.

The chain joins TRBV5-1 to TRBJ2-1, with TRBD2 matching 14 bases. Trimming took 2 bases from V and 7 from J; bases not matched to a gene: 2. This CDR3 region has 15 residues. Germline CDR1 and CDR2: SGHRS and YFSETQ. The CDR3 DNA sequence: TGCGCCAGCAGCTTAAGGACTAGCGGGGGGAATGAGCAGTTCTTC. This gives the protein CASSLRTSGGNEQFF.

The table lists this clone with a few counts. The chain has TRBV30 and TRBJ1-5; D call uncertain. This CDR3 region has 11 residues. Trimming took off 2 bases at V and 11 bases at J, with 10 bases between the two ends. Germline V gene data show CDR1 as GTSNPN and CDR2 as SVGIG (reference sequence). The CDR3 DNA follows: TGTGCCTGGAGTCGGGGAAGGTCCCAGCATTTT. Protein sequence: CAWSRGRSQHF.

The chain is built from TRBV7-9 and TRBJ2-1; 10 bases map to TRBD2. The germline V gene has CDR1 SEHNR and CDR2 FQNEAQ (reference sequence). This CDR3 region has 15 residues. V lost 4 bases and J lost 4; bases outside the gene matches: 4. Here the CDR3 DNA reads TGTGCCAGCAGCTCCAGGACTAGCGGATACAATGAGCAGTTCTTC. It yields the protein CASSSRTSGYNEQFF.

For the CDR3, the DNA is TGCGCCAGCAGTCAACGGGACAGGCCGTCATCAGGCTACACCTTC. As protein: CASSQRDRPSSGYTF. The chain couples TRBV23-1 to TRBJ1-2; 8 bases line up with TRBD1. TRBV23-1 belongs to the ORF category, with a function that is uncertain. J gave up 8 bases and V 2 bases, and 10 bases lay outside the gene matches. The length of the CDR3 is 15 residues.

V usage is TRBV28 and J usage is TRBJ1-1; 8 bases are a match to TRBD1. With V trimmed by 4 bases and J by 8 bases, 3 bases remained unmatched. The CDR3 loop spans 12 amino acids. Germline CDR1 is MDHEN and CDR2 is SYDVKM. This CDR3 is CASSSWTGEAFF. The CDR3 region has the DNA TGTGCCAGCAGTTCTTGGACAGGGGAAGCTTTCTTT.